This TCR beta chain was sequenced in a study of CXCR3-negative and CXCR3-positive naive CD8 T cells. Study results and caveats: With respect to TRBV-TRBJ usage, naive CXCR3-negative and CXCR3-positive cells were similar; memory differed. Researchers report that CXCR3-positive naive cells carry more hydrophobic TRB CDR3s than CXCR3-negative naive cells.

The CDR3 is 13 residues long. Germline V gene lookup returns CDR1 LNHDA and CDR2 SQIVND (reference sequence). In the case of this clonotype: Its antigen is not known.

The method, 5' RACE with UMI labels, was used to prepare the TRB cDNA libraries. TCRdb re-called the 5' RACE reads; one entry per CDR3 protein, DNA not given. The sample data list about 150,000 distinct CDR3 sequences. The origin of this receptor is a human donor in good health. Some clones in this sample may be carry-over from other donors' samples. The sample was naive CXCR3+ CD8+ T cells from blood. Indicated subset: CD45RO-CCR7+CD27+CD95- naive CD8+ T cells expressing CXCR3 (TNR3+). The gene calls are TRBV19 and TRBJ1-1; TCRdb calls TRBD1, which cannot be checked without DNA. The CDR3 loop is CASSTRTVIEAFF.